This T cell receptor beta chain was retrieved from a study of a mutant IDH1 vaccine in newly diagnosed glioma. For the study at large: Patients got radiotherapy, temozolomide, or both beforehand, and most got both.

With 7 bases clipped from V and 7 bases from J, the junction kept 18 bases outside the gene matches. Per the germline V gene, CDR1 is SQVTM and CDR2 is ANQGSEA. The CDR3 has 17 amino acids. The assay was immunoSEQ multiplex PCR, and TCRdb's table has in-frame clones only and misses some. The table lists about 98,000 clones, 70% to 90% of them singletons. General observations from the study: Among all patients, vaccine-induced immune responses occurred in 85% to 95%. Pseudoprogression appeared independent of alterations in top peripheral clonotypes.

A remark on this clone: Its antigen is unidentified.

Stated time point: baseline, week 1 (first vaccination visit). The treatment is: pre-vaccination baseline after standard-of-care therapy. Patients carried new grade 3 or 4 IDH1-mutant astrocytomas lacking nuclear ATRX. The sample consisted of PBMCs, taken from a glioma patient treated with radiotherapy, temozolomide or both. This clonotype originated in a woman in her forties or fifties with glioma. The chain has TRBV29-1 and TRBJ2-1, with TRBD2 identical over 11 bases. This chain's CDR3 is CSGIRGWSSGRVNEQFF. CDR3 in DNA: TGCAGCGGAATACGCGGGTGGAGTAGCGGGAGGGTAAATGAGCAGTTCTTC.